This T cell receptor (beta chain) was found in a study of T cells in Graves' hyperthyroidism and ophthalmopathy (dated by TCRdb to between 2018 and 2020). In the study overall: Peripheral blood was collected at initial diagnosis, before any treatment. To identify distinguishing TCR V-J signatures, a discovery cohort of around 100 patients was used, comprising 43 with Graves' ophthalmopathy and around 57 with stable Graves' hyperthyroidism. Whether ophthalmopathy could be predicted prospectively was tested in an independent validation cohort made up of fewer than 20 hyperthyroidism patients plus 17 patients who later progressed to ophthalmopathy. For training and testing, the 100 or so patients in the discovery cohort were randomly divided in a 7:3 ratio. The study also compared thyroid tissue and blood T-cell repertoires from more than 5 Graves' hyperthyroidism patients. Once sampling was done, hyperthyroidism patients were given methimazole at a starting dose of 30 mg daily, whereas ophthalmopathy patients were given high-dose intravenous methylprednisolone. The paper describes TCR Vbeta CDR3 sequencing of some 130 peripheral blood samples, made up of about 41 ophthalmopathy patients, around 73 hyperthyroidism patients and about 17 progressor patients.

Details on this clonotype: Which antigen it targets is not known. The record has no base qualities; no much larger clone is one base away.

The paper's findings and limits, for the study overall: Most expanded thyroid clonotypes (frequency above 0.001) were also detected in blood, a finding suggesting that blood repertoires may reflect thyroid immune responses. No statistical method was used to set the sample size in advance, and investigators knew the group allocation. In cross-validation, a model built on a 13 V-J signature told ophthalmopathy apart from stable hyperthyroidism with 87.88% sensitivity and roughly 83% specificity, and in testing the same model reached 80%/75%. During validation, the model predicted progression to ophthalmopathy a median of approximately six months ahead of onset, with around 71% sensitivity and around 72% specificity.

TCR beta CDR3 regions were amplified from RNA transcripts. A first-round RT-PCR of the TCR CDR3 used the HTBI primer set with the Qiagen OneStep RT-PCR kit. Libraries were constructed in a second round of multiplex PCR, after which size selection and purification were carried out. Libraries were sequenced paired-end with 100 bp reads on an Illumina HiSeq2000. In the source study's methods: Raw data were processed with SOAPnuke, discarding reads with adapters, uncalled bases, mean Phred below 15, or no exact constant-primer or identifier match. COPE v1.2.5 was used to merge the high-quality paired reads, and each unique nucleotide sequence was defined as a clonotype. Clonotypes were aligned to IMGT TRBV, TRBD and TRBJ reference segments using MiTCR v1.1. Only V-J combinations with frequency above 0.0001, covering roughly 99% of repertoires, were analysed. A TCS score was defined as the ratio between F50 (clonal expansion) and ExV (chaos), using BLOSUM62-based TCRdist between CDR3 peptides within each V-J. Welch's t-statistics and random forest reduced roughly 540 V-J features to 10 to 15, which were used in a naive Bayes classifier (R e1071). TCRdb ran its own pipeline on the public reads, namely fastp trimming at Q25 and MiXCR clone calling, and kept in-frame beta chains. Entries that share a CDR3 protein sequence are merged under the most common genes and DNA. It is TCRdb's table, rather than the study itself, that gives the V and J calls and clone size. The sample table holds around 690,000 distinct CDR3 sequences, of which around 20% were seen once. Roughly 30% of the sample rests with the top ten.

Via the germline V gene (reference sequence), CDR1 is SEHNR and CDR2 FQNEAQ. Its CDR3 holds 16 amino acids, cysteine through phenylalanine. The retained sequence is limited to the CDR3, 48 bases, with the frame set at the first base. V is cut back by 4 bases and J by 1 base, with 3 bases in the junction unmatched. Moderately to severely active disease, a Clinical Activity Score of at least 3, a NOSPECS grade of at least 4, and a duration under 3 months were present in ophthalmopathy patients. The study excluded patients with uncontrolled infections, other autoimmune diseases, pregnancy or lactation. Diagnoses relied on clinical symptoms, serum thyroxine and TRAb, thyroid ultrasound and orbital computed tomography. PBMCs were isolated from about 10 ml of fresh peripheral blood by Ficoll-Paque density gradient centrifugation. Total RNA was extracted using Trizol reagent, and RNA quality was assessed on an Agilent 2100 Bioanalyzer.

The receptor's source is a man younger than 40 with Graves' ophthalmopathy. The V and J genes are TRBV7-9 and TRBJ2-2, with 10 central nucleotides matching TRBD2. The specimen sequenced was blood. The DNA reads as follows: TGTGCCAGCAGCTGGACTAGCGGAATGAACACCGGGGAGCTGTTTTTT. Its translation is CASSWTSGMNTGELFF.